One sample yielded the 23 T cell receptor beta chains listed below, sequenced in a study of blood T cell repertoires in COVID-19. Generated by immunoSEQ multiplex PCR, the TCRdb table keeps only in-frame clones and is missing some. The sample includes around 140,000 clones, approximately 80% of them seen just once. Sequenced sample: peripheral blood. The receptors come from a woman aged 55-69 years with acute or convalescent COVID-19.

V gene TRBV15 combines with J gene TRBJ2-7, with D perhaps matching TRBD1 (6 bases). From germline, CDR1 is LNHNV and CDR2 YYDKDF (reference sequence). The CDR3 is made up of 13 amino acids. V was clipped by 2 bases and J by 13 bases, with 18 bases between them. CDR3 DNA: TGTGCCACCAGCAGATTTCCTAACAGGGACCTTTACTTC. Encoded protein: CATSRFPNRDLYF.

The rearrangement links TRBV7-6 to TRBJ1-6, with D tentatively TRBD1 (5 bases). The V end lost 3 bases, the J end lost 5 bases, and 14 bases lay between the germline ends. CDR3 length: 16 amino acids. Germline lookup yields CDR1 SGHVS and CDR2 FNYEAQ. CDR3 amino acids: CASSLEAGVDNSPLHF. The DNA for the CDR3 is TGTGCCAGCAGCTTGGAAGCGGGGGTCGATAATTCACCCCTCCACTTT.

V usage is TRBV12-3 or TRBV12-4 and J usage is TRBJ2-5; 9 bases fit TRBD1. The CDR3 is made up of 13 amino acids. The V segment lost 6 bases and the J segment 5 bases; nucleotides outside the gene matches: 4. The DNA for the CDR3 is TGTGCCAGCAGGCGGACAGGGGTCGAGACCCAGTACTTC. It translates to CASRRTGVETQYF.

The chain combines TRBV3-1 (or the pseudogene TRBV3-2) with TRBJ2-7, with 9 bases fitting TRBD2. CDR1 and CDR2 (germline): LGHDT, YNNKEL (reference sequence). V was pared by 0 bases and J by 3 bases, with 3 bases of the junction left unmatched. This CDR3 region has 15 residues. CDR3 loop: CASSQEGLAFYEQYF. The CDR3 DNA follows: TGTGCCAGCAGCCAAGAGGGACTAGCCTTCTACGAGCAGTACTTC.

The V gene is TRBV19, the J gene TRBJ2-7; 11 positions agree with TRBD2. The CDR3 has 17 amino acids. J gave up 2 bases and V 3 bases, and 9 bases lay outside the gene matches. The germline CDR1 and CDR2 sequences are LNHDA and SQIVND (reference sequence). Written as DNA, the CDR3 is TGTGCCAGTAGTATCGCTAGCGGGAGGTTCCCTACCTACGAGCAGTACTTC. This gives the protein CASSIASGRFPTYEQYF.

The genes are TRBV9 and TRBJ1-1; no definite D call. V was trimmed by 1 base and J by 2 bases, leaving 6 bases between them. Germline V gene sequence: CDR1 SGDLS, CDR2 YYNGEE. The CDR3 sequence is 13 residues long. CDR3 DNA: TGTGCCAGCAGCGTATCTCCTAACACTGAAGCTTTCTTT. Amino acid sequence: CASSVSPNTEAFF.

This clone has a handful of counts. The chain combines TRBV5-1 with TRBJ1-1, with D perhaps TRBD1 (5 bases). Trimming took 4 bases from V and 1 from J, leaving 20 bases between them. Germline CDR1 SGHRS, CDR2 YFSETQ. The CDR3 runs 17 residues. The CDR3 loop is CASSLWGGSPPNTEAFF. In nucleotides, the CDR3 is TGCGCCAGCAGCCTATGGGGGGGATCCCCTCCGAACACTGAAGCTTTCTTT.

The chain couples TRBV19 to TRBJ1-5, with TRBD1 matching over 9 bases. Germline V gene lookup returns CDR1 LNHDA and CDR2 SQIVND (reference sequence). The V and J ends lost 5 bases and 2 bases, in that order; junction bases with no gene match: 1. The CDR3 loop spans 14 amino acids. The CDR3 sequence is CASSHRGRNQPQHF. The CDR3 nucleotides read TGTGCCAGTAGTCACAGGGGGCGCAATCAGCCCCAGCATTTT.

This chain uses TRBV2 with TRBJ2-1; D not certain. The CDR3 runs 14 residues. CDR1 and CDR2 from the germline V gene are SNHLY and FYNNEI. The V gene lost 4 bases and the J gene lost 4 bases, with 11 bases spanning the gap. As DNA, the CDR3 is TGTGCCAGCAGTGGCTTTTCCACTTACAATGAGCAGTTCTTC. Translating gives CASSGFSTYNEQFF. The full variable domain, its missing parts supplied by reference TRBV2 and TRBJ2-1, is EPEVTQTPSHQVTQMGQEVILRCVPISNHLYFYWYRQILGQKVEFLVSFYNNEISEKSEIFDDQFSVERPDGSNFTLKIRSTKLEDSAMYFCASSGFSTYNEQFFGPGTRLTVL.

The rearrangement uses TRBV7-9 and TRBJ2-7; D perhaps matches TRBD1 (5 bases). Germline assignment: CDR1 SEHNR and CDR2 FQNEAQ (reference sequence). The CDR3 extends over 14 amino acids. Trimming left V 1 base short and J 1 base short, with 8 bases between. The CDR3 nucleotides are TGTGCCAGCAGCTTAGACACAGGATCCTACGAGCAGTACTTC. Amino acid sequence: CASSLDTGSYEQYF.

This clone showed up just once. The chain has TRBV12-3 or TRBV12-4 and TRBJ2-7; TRBD2 aligns across 7 bases. The ends lost 6 bases at V and 2 bases at J; junction bases unmatched: 4. There are 13 residues in the CDR3. The CDR3 bases are TGTGCCAGCAGGAGGAGCGGGACCTACGAGCAGTACTTC. Its protein is CASRRSGTYEQYF.

V usage is TRBV6-1 and J usage is TRBJ2-7; 7 nucleotides line up with TRBD2. With 2 bases clipped from V and 6 bases from J, the junction kept 4 bases outside the gene matches. Germline-derived CDR1 and CDR2 are MNHNS and SASEGT. CDR3 size: 13 residues. CDR3 sequence (DNA): TGTGCCAGCAGTGAACGGGGGGTAGCCGAGCAGTACTTC. Its protein is CASSERGVAEQYF.

The V call is TRBV2, the J call TRBJ2-1; the match to TRBD2 covers 9 bases. V lost 8 bases and J lost 2; bases outside the gene matches: 7. This CDR3 spans 15 amino acids. The germline CDR1 and CDR2 sequences are SNHLY and FYNNEI. CDR3: CASGSAGGAYNEQFF. The CDR3 nucleotides read TGTGCCAGCGGTTCGGCGGGAGGGGCCTACAATGAGCAGTTCTTC.

This chain's CDR3 is CAISDYGGSAEQYF. The CDR3 coding sequence is TGTGCCATCAGTGATTATGGGGGCTCCGCCGAGCAGTACTTC. The chain employs TRBV10-3 and TRBJ2-7; D might be TRBD1 (6 bases). This CDR3 contains 14 residues. Germline-derived CDR1 and CDR2 are ENHRY and SYGVKD. V was cut by 3 bases and J by 6 bases, with 15 bases left in between.

The chain recombines TRBV6-5 with TRBJ1-3; D perhaps matches TRBD1 (5 bases). CDR1 and CDR2 from the germline V gene are MNHEY and SVGAGI. This CDR3 has 15 amino acids. The V and J ends lost 6 bases and 0 bases respectively, with 12 bases between them. CDR3 sequence (DNA): TGTGCCAGCAGAGTCACAGGCGACTCTGGAAACACCATATATTTT. Translation gives CASRVTGDSGNTIYF.

The rearrangement links TRBV6-5 to TRBJ2-7; 10 bases are a match to TRBD2. The length of the CDR3 is 15 residues. Germline lookup yields CDR1 MNHEY and CDR2 SVGAGI. V shed 7 bases and J 4 bases; nucleotides not matched to a gene: 10. CDR3 amino acids: CASTKAAGGAYEQYF. Here the CDR3 DNA reads TGTGCCAGCACAAAAGCAGCGGGAGGGGCGTACGAGCAGTACTTC.

The V and J genes are TRBV28 and TRBJ1-5; 7 bases fit TRBD1. Trimming cost V 5 bases and J 5 bases; bases outside gene matches: 12. The CDR3 contains 16 residues. From germline, CDR1 is MDHEN and CDR2 SYDVKM. For the CDR3, the DNA is TGTGCCAGCAGTCCCAACCGACAGGGCGGAGATCAGCCCCAGCATTTT. Translated: CASSPNRQGGDQPQHF.

V usage is TRBV6-5 and J usage is TRBJ1-6, with D maybe TRBD1 (6 bases). V lost 6 bases to trimming and J lost 0 bases, with 9 bases between them. The CDR3 is 15 residues long. CDR1 is MNHEY, CDR2 SVGAGI, per germline. The CDR3 loop is CASSGQSSYNSPLHF. The CDR3 DNA reads TGTGCCAGCAGCGGACAGAGCTCCTATAATTCACCCCTCCACTTT.

The rearrangement joins TRBV20-1 to TRBJ2-5, with TRBD2 matching over 12 bases. Germline V lookup: CDR1 DFQATT, CDR2 SNEGSKA (reference sequence). There are 14 residues in the CDR3. The trim removed 3 bases at V and 2 bases at J, leaving 1 base unmatched. The CDR3 reads CSASTSGRQETQYF. Here the CDR3 DNA reads TGCAGTGCTAGTACTAGCGGGAGGCAAGAGACCCAGTACTTC.

This clone came up a few times. This chain links TRBV28 with TRBJ2-7; 7 positions match TRBD1. V lost 5 bases to trimming and J lost 1 base; unmatched junction nucleotides: 11. This CDR3 is built from 16 residues. Germline V gives CDR1 MDHEN, CDR2 SYDVKM. Here the CDR3 DNA reads TGTGCCAGCAGTCTCTCAGACAGGGCATTATCCTACGAGCAGTACTTC. Protein: CASSLSDRALSYEQYF.

This chain connects TRBV30 to TRBJ1-2; D ambiguous. V was trimmed by 3 bases and J by 2 bases, leaving 10 bases between them. The CDR3 totals 13 residues. From germline, CDR1 is GTSNPN and CDR2 SVGIG (reference sequence). The CDR3: CAWSVTGNYGYTF. CDR3 nucleotide sequence: TGTGCCTGGAGCGTAACCGGGAACTATGGCTACACCTTC.

DNA of the CDR3: TGTGCCAGCAGTTTTAGAGGGGGCGGTGGCTACACCTTC. As protein: CASSFRGGGGYTF. The chain has TRBV27 and TRBJ1-2; 7 nucleotides match TRBD1. With V trimmed by 3 bases and J by 7 bases, 5 bases remained unmatched. CDR1 is MNHEY, CDR2 SMNVEV, per germline (reference sequence). This CDR3 has 13 residues.

This sequence joins TRBV7-3 and TRBJ1-4; tentative D call: TRBD1 (5 bases). The CDR3 has 13 residues. Germline V gene lookup returns CDR1 SGHTA and CDR2 FQGTGA. The germline V and J ends were trimmed by 2 bases and 8 bases, with 9 bases remaining between them. CDR3 nucleotides: TGTGCCAGCAGCTTAGGGGCAGGGGAAAAACTGTTTTTT. Its translation is CASSLGAGEKLFF.